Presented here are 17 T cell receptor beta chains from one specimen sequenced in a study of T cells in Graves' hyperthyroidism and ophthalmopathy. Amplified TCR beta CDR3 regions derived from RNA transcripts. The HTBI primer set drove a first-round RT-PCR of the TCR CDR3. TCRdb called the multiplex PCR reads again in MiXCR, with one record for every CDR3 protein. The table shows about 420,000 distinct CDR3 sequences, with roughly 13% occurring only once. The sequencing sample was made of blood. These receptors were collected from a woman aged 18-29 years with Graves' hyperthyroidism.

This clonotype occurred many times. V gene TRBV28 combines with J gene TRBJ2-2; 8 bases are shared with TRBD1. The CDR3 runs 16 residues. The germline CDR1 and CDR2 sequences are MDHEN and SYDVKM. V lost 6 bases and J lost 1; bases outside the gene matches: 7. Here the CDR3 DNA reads TGTGCCAGCAGCCCGGGACAGGCCCTGAACACCGGGGAGCTGTTTTTT. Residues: CASSPGQALNTGELFF.

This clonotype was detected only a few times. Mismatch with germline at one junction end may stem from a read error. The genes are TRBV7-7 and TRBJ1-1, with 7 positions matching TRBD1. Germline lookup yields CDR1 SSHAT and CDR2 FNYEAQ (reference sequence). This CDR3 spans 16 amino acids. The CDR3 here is CASSLGPGTENTEAFF. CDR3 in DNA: TGTGCTAGCAGCTTAGGTCCCGGGACAGAGAACACTGAAGCTTTCTTT. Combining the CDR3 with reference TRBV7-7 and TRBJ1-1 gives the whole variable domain GAGVSQSPRYKVTKRGQDVTLRCDPISSHATLYWYQQALGQGPEFLTYFNYEAQPDKSGLPSDRFSAERPEGSISTLTIQRTEQRDSAMYRCASSLGPGTENTEAFFGQGTRLTVV.

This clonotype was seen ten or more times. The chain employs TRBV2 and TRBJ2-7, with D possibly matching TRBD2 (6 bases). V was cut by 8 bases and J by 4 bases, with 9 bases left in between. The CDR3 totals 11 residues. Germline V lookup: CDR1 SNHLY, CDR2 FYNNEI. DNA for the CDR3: TGTGCCAGCCGGGGGAGTTACGAGCAGTACTTC. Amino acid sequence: CASRGSYEQYF.

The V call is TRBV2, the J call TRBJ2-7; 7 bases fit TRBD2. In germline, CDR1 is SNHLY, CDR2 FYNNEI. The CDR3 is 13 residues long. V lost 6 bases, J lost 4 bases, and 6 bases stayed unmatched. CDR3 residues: CASRGSGDYEQYF. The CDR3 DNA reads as TGTGCCAGCAGGGGAAGCGGGGATTACGAGCAGTACTTC.

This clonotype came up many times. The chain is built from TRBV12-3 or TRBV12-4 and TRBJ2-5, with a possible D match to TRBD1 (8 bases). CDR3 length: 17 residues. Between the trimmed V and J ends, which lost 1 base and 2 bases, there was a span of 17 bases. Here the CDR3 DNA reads TGTGCCAGCAGTTTAGGGATAACAGGGGGGGCTCAAGAGACCCAGTACTTC. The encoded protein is CASSLGITGGAQETQYF.

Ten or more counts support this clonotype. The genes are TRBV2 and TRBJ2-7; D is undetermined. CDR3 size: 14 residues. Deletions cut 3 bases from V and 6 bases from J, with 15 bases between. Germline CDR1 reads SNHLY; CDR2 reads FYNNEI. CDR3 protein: CASSDYGTVGEQYF. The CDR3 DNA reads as TGTGCCAGCAGTGACTACGGAACGGTAGGCGAGCAGTACTTC. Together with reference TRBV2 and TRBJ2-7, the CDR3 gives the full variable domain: EPEVTQTPSHQVTQMGQEVILRCVPISNHLYFYWYRQILGQKVEFLVSFYNNEISEKSEIFDDQFSVERPDGSNFTLKIRSTKLEDSAMYFCASSDYGTVGEQYFGPGTRLTVT.

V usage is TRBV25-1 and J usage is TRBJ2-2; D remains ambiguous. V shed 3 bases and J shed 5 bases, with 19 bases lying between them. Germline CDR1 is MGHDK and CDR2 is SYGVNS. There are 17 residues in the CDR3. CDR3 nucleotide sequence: TGTGCCAGCAGTGATTTTTTCGAGTTTGAGGCTACCGGGGAGCTGTTTTTT. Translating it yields CASSDFFEFEATGELFF.

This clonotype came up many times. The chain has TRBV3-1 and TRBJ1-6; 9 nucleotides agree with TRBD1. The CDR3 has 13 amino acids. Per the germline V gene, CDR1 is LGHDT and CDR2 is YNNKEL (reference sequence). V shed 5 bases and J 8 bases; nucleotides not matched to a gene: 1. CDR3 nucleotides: TGTGCCAGCAGCGGGGACAGGGATTCACCCCTCCACTTT. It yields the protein CASSGDRDSPLHF.

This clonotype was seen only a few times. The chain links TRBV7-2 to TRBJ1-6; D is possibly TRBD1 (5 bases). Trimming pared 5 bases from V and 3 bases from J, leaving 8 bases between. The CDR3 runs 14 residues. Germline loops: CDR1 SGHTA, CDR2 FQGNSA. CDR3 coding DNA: TGTGCCAGCAGCCCGACAGTCTATAATTCACCCCTCCACTTT. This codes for CASSPTVYNSPLHF.

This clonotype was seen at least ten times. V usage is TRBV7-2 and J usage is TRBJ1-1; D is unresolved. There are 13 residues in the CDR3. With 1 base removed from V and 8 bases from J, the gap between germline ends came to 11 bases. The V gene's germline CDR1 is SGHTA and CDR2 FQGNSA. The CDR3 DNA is TGTGCCAGCAGCTTAGATTCGGGGTCAGAAGCTTTCTTT. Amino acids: CASSLDSGSEAFF.

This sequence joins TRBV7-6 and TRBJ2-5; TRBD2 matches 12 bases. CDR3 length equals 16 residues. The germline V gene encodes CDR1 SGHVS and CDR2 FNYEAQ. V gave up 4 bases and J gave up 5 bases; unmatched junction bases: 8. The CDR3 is CASSSRLAGEGETQYF. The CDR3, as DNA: TGTGCCAGCAGCTCCCGACTAGCGGGAGAGGGGGAGACCCAGTACTTC.

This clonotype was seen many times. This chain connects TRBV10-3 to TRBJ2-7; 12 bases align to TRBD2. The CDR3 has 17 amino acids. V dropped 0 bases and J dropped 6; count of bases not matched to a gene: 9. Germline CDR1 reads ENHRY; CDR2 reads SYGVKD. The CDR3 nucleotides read TGTGCCATCAGTGAGTCCCCTAGCGGGAGGGGTACAGGCGAGCAGTACTTC. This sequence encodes CAISESPSGRGTGEQYF.

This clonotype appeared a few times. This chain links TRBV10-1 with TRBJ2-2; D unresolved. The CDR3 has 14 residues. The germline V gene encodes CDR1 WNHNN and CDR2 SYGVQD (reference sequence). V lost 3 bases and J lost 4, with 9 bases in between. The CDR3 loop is CASSDVHGTGELFF. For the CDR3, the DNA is TGCGCCAGCAGTGATGTCCACGGCACCGGGGAGCTGTTTTTT.

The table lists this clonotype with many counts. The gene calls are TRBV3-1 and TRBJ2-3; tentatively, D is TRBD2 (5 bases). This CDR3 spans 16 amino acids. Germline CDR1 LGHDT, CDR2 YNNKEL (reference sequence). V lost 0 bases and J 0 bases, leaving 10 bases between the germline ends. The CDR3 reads CASSQDISGSTDTQYF. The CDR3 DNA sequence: TGTGCCAGCAGCCAAGATATCAGCGGTAGCACAGATACGCAGTATTTT.

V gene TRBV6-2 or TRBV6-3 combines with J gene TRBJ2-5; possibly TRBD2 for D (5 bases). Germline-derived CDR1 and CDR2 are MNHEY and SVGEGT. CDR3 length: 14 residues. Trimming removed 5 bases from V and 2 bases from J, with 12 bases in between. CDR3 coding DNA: TGTGCCAGCAGTCCTACTAGACTACAAGAGACCCAGTACTTC. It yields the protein CASSPTRLQETQYF.

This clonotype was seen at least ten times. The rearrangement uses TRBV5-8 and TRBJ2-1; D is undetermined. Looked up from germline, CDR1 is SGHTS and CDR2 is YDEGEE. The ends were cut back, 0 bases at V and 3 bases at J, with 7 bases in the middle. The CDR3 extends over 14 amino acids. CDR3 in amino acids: CASSLANYYNEQFF. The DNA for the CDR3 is TGTGCCAGCAGCTTGGCCAATTACTACAATGAGCAGTTCTTC.

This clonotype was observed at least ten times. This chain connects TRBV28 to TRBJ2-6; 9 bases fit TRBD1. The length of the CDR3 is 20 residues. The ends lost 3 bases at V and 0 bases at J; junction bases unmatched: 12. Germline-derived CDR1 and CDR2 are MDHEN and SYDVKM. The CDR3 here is CASSLWDREALYSGANVLTF. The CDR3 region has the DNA TGTGCCAGCAGTTTGTGGGACAGGGAGGCCCTATACTCTGGGGCCAACGTCCTGACTTTC.